This T cell receptor beta chain was retrieved from a study of blood T cell repertoires in COVID-19. Clones were sequenced by immunoSEQ multiplex PCR, and TCRdb holds only the in-frame ones, with some missing. The sample lists about 230,000 clones, 86% occurring once. Turning to this clone: Other DNA sequences in this specimen translate into the identical CDR3.

The receptor was isolated from a man aged 45 to 65 with COVID-19, enrolled during active disease. Sequencing was carried out using peripheral blood.

The CDR3 nucleotides are TGTGCCAGCAGCGTAGGTAGCGGGGGCCCCTACGAGCAGTACTTC. Its protein is CASSVGSGGPYEQYF. The chain joins TRBV9 to TRBJ2-7, with 9 bases identical to TRBD2. The CDR3 is 15 residues long. Germline V gene lookup returns CDR1 SGDLS and CDR2 YYNGEE. With V trimmed by 0 bases and J by 2 bases, 3 bases remained unmatched.